This TCR beta chain stems from a study of shared clonotypes between healthy human individuals. The J segment lost 3 bases and the V segment lost 4 bases, leaving 24 bases of the junction unmatched. Per the germline V gene, CDR1 is ENHRY and CDR2 is SYGVKD. The CDR3 length is 20 residues. Loaded into unsorted PBMC replicate PCRs was 300 ng DNA, approximately 33,000 T cell genomes. In the original processing: Junction-only immunoSEQ data arrived without quality scores, meaning filtering differed. TCRdb keeps only in-frame clones here, not all; method: immunoSEQ multiplex PCR. Clonal size and the V and J genes are those of that table, whereas D and trimming came from the DNA. The repertoire holds hundreds of thousands of clones, with around 78% as singletons.

This sequence joins TRBV10-3 and TRBJ2-7, with 7 positions matching TRBD2. This clonotype was sampled from a woman aged 40 to 49 in good health. Some clones in this sample may be carry-over from other donors' samples. Sequenced sample: PBMCs. The CDR3 region has the DNA TGTGCCATCAGTGCCTCCTACAGCGGTATCCTGAGGGAGGGCGGCTACGAGCAGTACTTC. Residues: CAISASYSGILREGGYEQYF.